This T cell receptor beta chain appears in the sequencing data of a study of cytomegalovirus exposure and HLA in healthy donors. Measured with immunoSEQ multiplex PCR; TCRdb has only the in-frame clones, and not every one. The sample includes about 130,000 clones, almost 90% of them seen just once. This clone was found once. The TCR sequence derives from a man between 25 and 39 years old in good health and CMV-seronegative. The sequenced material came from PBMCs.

This CDR3 is CASSLATGPTNTEAFF. The CDR3 nucleotides read TGTGCCAGCAGCTTAGCCACAGGGCCTACGAACACTGAAGCTTTCTTT. This rearrangement joins TRBV13 to TRBJ1-1; the D gene is possibly TRBD1 (6 bases). Trimming took off 1 base at V and 1 base at J, with 13 bases between the two ends. From germline, CDR1 is PRHDT and CDR2 FYEKMQ (reference sequence). The CDR3 is made up of 16 amino acids.